The 30 T cell receptor beta chains listed next were all sequenced from one sample in a study of CD8 T cells in Susac syndrome. The RNA input was about 0.5 to 1 ug, and it was reverse transcribed with random hexamers. TCRdb redid the calling of the immunoSEQ multiplex PCR reads with MiXCR, one entry per CDR3 protein. The sample contains 65,000 to 75,000 distinct CDR3 sequences, roughly 94% of which appear only once. The sequenced material came from CD8+ T cells from PBMCs. The origin of the receptors is a human donor in good health.

The rearrangement links TRBV28 to TRBJ1-1; 9 nucleotides line up with TRBD1. V lost 6 bases, J lost 4 bases, and 3 bases stayed unmatched. The CDR3 runs 13 residues. Germline lookup yields CDR1 MDHEN and CDR2 SYDVKM. The CDR3 nucleotides are TGTGCCAGCAGGGACAGGGGACCCACTGAAGCTTTCTTT. It codes for CASRDRGPTEAFF.

A single count supports this clonotype. The chain links TRBV28 to TRBJ1-5; D gene ambiguous. CDR3 length equals 18 residues. Looked up from germline, CDR1 is MDHEN and CDR2 is SYDVKM. V was trimmed by 4 bases and J by 4 bases, leaving 23 bases between them. CDR3 amino acids: CASSYIVGIAPKNQPQHF. The CDR3 coding sequence is TGTGCCAGCAGTTATATTGTGGGGATCGCCCCGAAAAATCAGCCCCAGCATTTT.

The V and J genes are TRBV28 and TRBJ1-1, with a tentative D call TRBD1 (5 bases). Per germline, CDR1 MDHEN and CDR2 SYDVKM. V was cut by 3 bases and J by 4 bases, with 12 bases left in between. The CDR3 loop spans 14 amino acids. CDR3 loop: CASSFWQGGTEAFF. The CDR3 DNA reads TGTGCCAGCAGTTTCTGGCAGGGAGGCACTGAAGCTTTCTTT.

J is TRBJ2-3 and V is TRBV2; unclear D gene. The CDR3 extends over 16 amino acids. The V end was cut by 3 bases, the J end by 4 bases, with 17 bases between. CDR1 is SNHLY and CDR2 is FYNNEI in the germline V gene. The CDR3 coding sequence is TGTGCCAGCAGTGATTCTGGTGGGGATCGGGCAGATACGCAGTATTTT. Protein product: CASSDSGGDRADTQYF.

The gene calls are TRBV7-9 and TRBJ1-1, with unresolved D. The CDR3 length is 15 residues. Trimming cost V 3 bases and J 3 bases, with 14 bases left between them. Germline values: CDR1 SEHNR, CDR2 FQNEAQ (reference sequence). DNA of the CDR3: TGTGCCAGCAGCTTCCTCCGTGGTGTGGACACTGAAGCTTTCTTT. Residues: CASSFLRGVDTEAFF.

The V call is TRBV9, the J call TRBJ2-3, with 7 positions matching TRBD1. This CDR3 spans 15 amino acids. Unmatched junction bases numbered 7, after V lost 0 bases and J lost 6 bases. Germline CDR1 and CDR2: SGDLS and YYNGEE. The CDR3 nucleotides read TGTGCCAGCAGCGTAGGAGGGGGCTACCCTGATACGCAGTATTTT. Its protein is CASSVGGGYPDTQYF.

V gene TRBV7-3 combines with J gene TRBJ2-5, with D hard to call. The germline V gene has CDR1 SGHTA and CDR2 FQGTGA. V was cut by 2 bases and J by 4 bases, with 8 bases left in between. The CDR3 totals 13 residues. The CDR3 loop reads CASSLDIRETQYF. Here the CDR3 DNA reads TGTGCCAGCAGCTTAGACATACGAGAGACCCAGTACTTC.

This chain uses TRBV30 with TRBJ2-2; D perhaps matches TRBD2 (6 bases). Germline values: CDR1 GTSNPN, CDR2 SVGIG (reference sequence). This CDR3 contains 15 residues. V dropped 0 bases and J dropped 8 bases, with 16 bases sitting between them. CDR3: CAWSVVRSGVGELFF. The CDR3 nucleotides read TGTGCCTGGAGTGTCGTTCGATCGGGGGTTGGGGAGCTGTTTTTT.

V usage is TRBV7-9 and J usage is TRBJ2-3; 11 bases line up with TRBD2. CDR1 and CDR2 (germline): SEHNR, FQNEAQ (reference sequence). Germline trimming cut 2 bases from V and 0 bases from J; bases unmatched to any gene: 1. The CDR3 totals 16 residues. The CDR3 is CASSLRLAGSTDTQYF. As DNA, the CDR3 is TGTGCCAGCAGCTTACGACTAGCGGGGAGCACAGATACGCAGTATTTT.

The V call is TRBV20-1, the J call TRBJ2-7; D is possibly TRBD1 (5 bases). The CDR3 totals 13 residues. V dropped 6 bases and J dropped 0 bases, with 12 bases sitting between them. Germline V CDR1 and CDR2: DFQATT, SNEGSKA (reference sequence). The CDR3 sequence: CSADSFSSYEQYF. In nucleotides, the CDR3 is TGCAGTGCCGACAGTTTTTCCTCCTACGAGCAGTACTTC.

This clonotype was seen only once. The V call is TRBV30, the J call TRBJ2-7; 9 bases line up with TRBD1. V shed 3 bases and J 0 bases; nucleotides not matched to a gene: 3. The CDR3 extends over 14 amino acids. Germline V gene sequence: CDR1 GTSNPN, CDR2 SVGIG (reference sequence). This chain's CDR3 is CAWSVGQGSYEQYF. CDR3 DNA sequence: TGTGCCTGGAGCGTGGGACAGGGCTCCTACGAGCAGTACTTC. The variable domain in full, with the rest retrieved from reference TRBV30 and TRBJ2-7, is SQTIHQWPATLVQPVGSPLSLECTVEGTSNPNLYWYRQAAGRGLQLLFYSVGIGQISSEVPQNLSASRPQDRQFILSSKKLLLSDSGFYLCAWSVGQGSYEQYFGPGTRLTVT.

In its sample, this clonotype was seen once. The V gene is TRBV30, the J gene TRBJ2-2; perhaps D is TRBD1 or TRBD2 (5 bases each). Germline assignment: CDR1 GTSNPN and CDR2 SVGIG (reference sequence). Trimming took 4 bases from V and 2 from J, leaving 14 bases between them. The CDR3 runs to 15 residues. The CDR3 protein is CAWKGFTGNTGELFF. In DNA form, the CDR3 reads TGTGCCTGGAAGGGGTTCACGGGAAACACCGGGGAGCTGTTTTTT.

The chain joins TRBV14 to TRBJ2-3; D not resolved. This CDR3 spans 12 amino acids. Trimming took off 5 bases at V and 6 bases at J, with 9 bases between the two ends. Germline V gene lookup returns CDR1 SGHDN and CDR2 FVKESK. The CDR3 nucleotides read TGTGCCAGCAGCGTGATCGGGGATACGCAGTATTTT. Its protein is CASSVIGDTQYF.

The gene calls are TRBV9 and TRBJ2-7; possible D gene TRBD2, 6 bases. Germline V gene lookup returns CDR1 SGDLS and CDR2 YYNGEE. The CDR3 length is 15 residues. With 0 bases removed from V and 3 bases from J, the gap between germline ends came to 13 bases. Here the CDR3 DNA reads TGTGCCAGCAGCGTAGGAGCCGGGGGATTCTACGAGCAGTACTTC. Translated, it gives CASSVGAGGFYEQYF.

V is TRBV6-2 or TRBV6-3 and J is TRBJ2-5; perhaps D is TRBD1 or TRBD2 (5 bases each). The germline gives CDR1 MNHEY, CDR2 SVGEGT. Deletions cut 7 bases from V and 4 bases from J, with 13 bases between. The CDR3 is 13 residues long. CDR3 in DNA: TGTGCCAGCACCCACGGGGCGCCAGAGACCCAGTACTTC. It specifies CASTHGAPETQYF.

The V gene is TRBV9, the J gene TRBJ1-1; D might be TRBD1 (5 bases). Trimming stripped 0 bases from V and 3 bases from J, with 9 bases between. The CDR3 consists of 14 residues. CDR1 and CDR2 (germline): SGDLS, YYNGEE. The CDR3 nucleotides are TGTGCCAGCAGCGTAGGTGGAGGGGACACTGAAGCTTTCTTT. It yields the protein CASSVGGGDTEAFF.

The chain joins TRBV20-1 to TRBJ1-6; a possible D gene is TRBD1 (5 bases). The germline CDR1 and CDR2 sequences are DFQATT and SNEGSKA (reference sequence). V was pared by 0 bases and J by 3 bases, with 12 bases between. This CDR3 is 16 amino acids long. CDR3 residues: CSARDLEGLYNSPLHF. In DNA, the CDR3 is TGCAGTGCTAGAGATCTTGAGGGGCTCTATAATTCACCCCTCCACTTT.

V is TRBV7-9 and J is TRBJ1-1, with TRBD1 matching 8 bases. The J segment lost 0 bases and the V segment lost 1 base, leaving 7 bases of the junction unmatched. The CDR3 has 17 residues. From germline, CDR1 is SEHNR and CDR2 FQNEAQ (reference sequence). CDR3 sequence (DNA): TGTGCCAGCAGCTTAGGCCCGACAGGGGAAATGAACACTGAAGCTTTCTTT. Amino acid sequence: CASSLGPTGEMNTEAFF.

The chain employs TRBV19 and TRBJ2-1; unclear D gene. Germline values: CDR1 LNHDA, CDR2 SQIVND (reference sequence). The CDR3 loop spans 15 amino acids. Trimming removed 3 bases from V and 5 bases from J, with 14 bases in between. The CDR3 coding sequence is TGTGCCAGTAGTATCGGGTTAAACGCACACAATGAGCAGTTCTTC. Translation gives CASSIGLNAHNEQFF. The variable domain in full, with the rest retrieved from reference TRBV19 and TRBJ2-1, is DGGITQSPKYLFRKEGQNVTLSCEQNLNHDAMYWYRQDPGQGLRLIYYSQIVNDFQKGDIAEGYSVSREKKESFPLTVTSAQKNPTAFYLCASSIGLNAHNEQFFGPGTRLTVL.

The chain has TRBV12-3 or TRBV12-4 and TRBJ2-3, with 9 positions matching TRBD1. The CDR3 consists of 15 residues. V lost 3 bases and J lost 2; bases outside the gene matches: 3. CDR3 nucleotide sequence: TGTGCCAGCAGTTTTCGGACAGGGGTCACAGATACGCAGTATTTT. As protein: CASSFRTGVTDTQYF.

This clonotype was recorded only once. This chain joins TRBV4-2 and TRBJ2-5, with D unresolved. The CDR3 contains 14 residues. Trimming took 5 bases from V and 0 from J, leaving 10 bases between them. Germline assignment: CDR1 LGHNA and CDR2 YNFKEQ. CDR3 residues: CASSSTLYQETQYF. As DNA, the CDR3 is TGTGCCAGCAGCTCCACCTTGTACCAAGAGACCCAGTACTTC.

This chain connects TRBV14 to TRBJ1-2; D possibly corresponds to TRBD1 (5 bases). CDR1 and CDR2 from the germline V gene are SGHDN and FVKESK. The CDR3 runs 13 residues. V shed 5 bases and J shed 8 bases, with 15 bases lying between them. The CDR3 DNA sequence: TGTGCCAGCAGCTTGGCAGGGCGGGACGGCTACACCTTC. Translated, it gives CASSLAGRDGYTF.

The chain recombines TRBV4-1 with TRBJ2-4; maybe TRBD2 (5 bases). Trimming shortened V by 0 bases and J by 8 bases, and 11 bases separated the two germline ends. Per germline, CDR1 MGHRA and CDR2 YSYEKL. The CDR3 loop spans 14 amino acids. CDR3 nucleotide sequence: TGCGCCAGCAGCCAAGAGACACGGGATGACATTCAGTACTTC. This encodes CASSQETRDDIQYF.

The V gene is TRBV29-1, the J gene TRBJ2-7, with D maybe TRBD2 (5 bases). Between the trimmed V and J ends, which lost 6 bases and 1 base, there was a span of 10 bases. Germline V CDR1 and CDR2: SQVTM, ANQGSEA. The CDR3 runs to 12 residues. CDR3 in DNA: TGCAGCGTCGGAGGAGTGTCCTACGAGCAGTACTTC. Translating gives CSVGGVSYEQYF.

The J gene is TRBJ2-1, the V gene TRBV7-9; tentatively, D is TRBD1 (6 bases). The germline gives CDR1 SEHNR, CDR2 FQNEAQ (reference sequence). The CDR3 runs to 17 residues. Trimming removed 5 bases at V and 0 bases at J, with 17 bases between. DNA for the CDR3: TGTGCCAGCAGCCCAGAACGAGGACAGAGCTCCTACAATGAGCAGTTCTTC. This sequence encodes CASSPERGQSSYNEQFF. The whole variable domain, remainder taken from reference TRBV7-9 and TRBJ2-1, is DTGVSQNPRHKITKRGQNVTFRCDPISEHNRLYWYRQTLGQGPEFLTYFQNEAQLEKSRLLSDRFSAERPKGSFSTLEIQRTEQGDSAMYLCASSPERGQSSYNEQFFGPGTRLTVL.

The chain uses TRBV12-3 or TRBV12-4 and TRBJ2-1; possibly TRBD2 for D (6 bases). The V and J ends lost 3 bases and 8 bases respectively, with 17 bases between them. The CDR3 spans 15 residues. CDR3 DNA: TGTGCCAGCAGTTTTCTAGCGCCCAATCGGGATGAGCAGTTCTTC. Its translation: CASSFLAPNRDEQFF.

The gene calls are TRBV25-1 and TRBJ1-2, with D uncertain. V was cut by 2 bases and J by 5 bases, with 6 bases left in between. The germline CDR1 and CDR2 sequences are MGHDK and SYGVNS. This CDR3 has 12 amino acids. The CDR3 bases are TGTGCCAGCAGTGAAATGGGTTATGGCTACACCTTC. Translated: CASSEMGYGYTF.

The CDR3 here is CASRSDRANYGYTF. Here the CDR3 DNA reads TGTGCCAGCAGATCAGACAGGGCGAACTATGGCTACACCTTC. This chain links TRBV28 with TRBJ1-2; 7 bases align to TRBD1. CDR1 is MDHEN and CDR2 is SYDVKM in the germline V gene. Trimming at V came to 6 bases and at J to 2 bases, leaving 6 bases not matched to a gene. The CDR3 runs to 14 residues.

The gene calls are TRBV4-2 and TRBJ2-5; D may be TRBD1 (5 bases). The V end lost 0 bases, the J end lost 4 bases, and 15 bases lay between the germline ends. Germline V gene data show CDR1 as LGHNA and CDR2 as YNFKEQ. The CDR3 extends over 16 amino acids. The CDR3 reads CASSQEGPARGETQYF. The DNA for the CDR3 is TGTGCCAGCAGCCAAGAAGGGCCCGCTAGGGGAGAGACCCAGTACTTC.

The table lists this clonotype with a count of one. The CDR3 loop reads CATGSGDPAGANVLTF. In nucleotides, the CDR3 is TGTGCCACCGGCTCAGGGGACCCCGCTGGGGCCAACGTCCTGACTTTC. V and J are TRBV15 and TRBJ2-6; D might be TRBD1 (6 bases). This CDR3 is built from 16 residues. Germline assignment: CDR1 LNHNV and CDR2 YYDKDF (reference sequence). Deletions cut 8 bases from V and 2 bases from J, with 16 bases between. Complete variable domain (other parts from reference TRBV15 and TRBJ2-6): DAMVIQNPRYQVTQFGKPVTLSCSQTLNHNVMYWYQQKSSQAPKLLFHYYDKDFNNEADTPDNFQSRRPNTSFCFLDIRSPGLGDTAMYLCATGSGDPAGANVLTFGAGSRLTVL.